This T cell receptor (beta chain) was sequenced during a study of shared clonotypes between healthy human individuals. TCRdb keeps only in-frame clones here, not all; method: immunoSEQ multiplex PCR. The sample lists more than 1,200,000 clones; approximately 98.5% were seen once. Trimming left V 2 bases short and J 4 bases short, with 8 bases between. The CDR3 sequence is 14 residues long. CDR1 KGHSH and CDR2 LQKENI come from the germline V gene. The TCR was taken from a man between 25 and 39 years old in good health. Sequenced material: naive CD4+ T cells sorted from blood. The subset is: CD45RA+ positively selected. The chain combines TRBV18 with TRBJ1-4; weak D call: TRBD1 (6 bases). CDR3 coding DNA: TGTGCCAGCTCACCAGGGGGCGTTAATGAAAAACTGTTTTTT. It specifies CASSPGGVNEKLFF.